Following are 3 T cell receptor beta chains from one sample sequenced in a study of shared T cell receptors in the human thymus. Only in-frame clones appear in the TCRdb table, and some are missing; sequencing was by immunoSEQ multiplex PCR. This table holds more than 550,000 clones, about 87% found once. These data are also associated with another study on human thymus T cells.

Material for sequencing was thymocytes. The receptors derive from a boy in the first two years of life with a congenital heart defect.

The V and J genes are TRBV4-2 and TRBJ1-1, with 7 bases that match TRBD1. This CDR3 contains 18 residues. Germline V gene sequence: CDR1 LGHNA, CDR2 YNFKEQ. Losses at the gene ends were 4 bases for V and 0 bases for J; bases not matched to a gene: 14. CDR3 loop: CASSPNGTAQPMNTEAFF. CDR3 DNA: TGTGCCAGCAGCCCGAACGGGACAGCGCAACCCATGAACACTGAAGCTTTCTTT.

In this sample, this clone turned up a few times. CDR3 sequence: CASSPDRPEGNTIYF. Here the CDR3 DNA reads TGTGCCAGCAGCCCTGACAGGCCCGAGGGAAACACCATATATTTT. The chain uses TRBV28 and TRBJ1-3; D possibly corresponds to TRBD1 (6 bases). Per germline, CDR1 MDHEN and CDR2 SYDVKM. Trimming took 6 bases from V and 4 from J, leaving 16 bases between them. The CDR3 is 15 amino acids.

The chain combines TRBV19 with TRBJ2-7; D not resolved. The CDR3 loop spans 12 amino acids. Trimming stripped 5 bases from V and 5 bases from J, with 10 bases between. Germline CDR1 is LNHDA and CDR2 is SQIVND (reference sequence). The CDR3: CASSGPVDEQYF. In DNA form, the CDR3 reads TGTGCCAGTAGTGGCCCCGTGGACGAGCAGTACTTC.